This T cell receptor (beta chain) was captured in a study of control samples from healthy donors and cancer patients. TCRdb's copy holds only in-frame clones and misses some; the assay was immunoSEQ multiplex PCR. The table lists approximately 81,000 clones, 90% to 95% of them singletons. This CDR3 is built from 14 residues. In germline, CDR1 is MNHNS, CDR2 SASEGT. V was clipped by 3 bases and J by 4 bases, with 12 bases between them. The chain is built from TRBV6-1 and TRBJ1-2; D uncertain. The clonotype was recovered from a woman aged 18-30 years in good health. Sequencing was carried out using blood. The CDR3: CASSEITAFYGYTF. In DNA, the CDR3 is TGTGCCAGCAGTGAGATTACAGCCTTCTATGGCTACACCTTC.